This entry describes one TCR beta chain. Method: immunoSEQ multiplex PCR; TCRdb's copy keeps in-frame clones and lacks some. The table has approximately 100,000 clones, 75% to 90% seen once; the top ten hold roughly 1.7%. The data are from a study of T cells after somatic rescue of genetic block. V lost 2 bases and J lost 3, with 11 bases in between. Germline V CDR1 and CDR2: MNHEY, SMNVEV (reference sequence). The CDR3 is made up of 14 amino acids. Sequences were obtained from peripheral blood mononuclear cells (PBMCs). The TCR was taken from a woman aged 18-35 years. The chain employs TRBV27 and TRBJ2-7; D not resolved. The CDR3 protein is CASSLGRVDYEQYF. The CDR3 DNA is TGTGCCAGCAGTTTAGGAAGGGTGGACTACGAGCAGTACTTC.